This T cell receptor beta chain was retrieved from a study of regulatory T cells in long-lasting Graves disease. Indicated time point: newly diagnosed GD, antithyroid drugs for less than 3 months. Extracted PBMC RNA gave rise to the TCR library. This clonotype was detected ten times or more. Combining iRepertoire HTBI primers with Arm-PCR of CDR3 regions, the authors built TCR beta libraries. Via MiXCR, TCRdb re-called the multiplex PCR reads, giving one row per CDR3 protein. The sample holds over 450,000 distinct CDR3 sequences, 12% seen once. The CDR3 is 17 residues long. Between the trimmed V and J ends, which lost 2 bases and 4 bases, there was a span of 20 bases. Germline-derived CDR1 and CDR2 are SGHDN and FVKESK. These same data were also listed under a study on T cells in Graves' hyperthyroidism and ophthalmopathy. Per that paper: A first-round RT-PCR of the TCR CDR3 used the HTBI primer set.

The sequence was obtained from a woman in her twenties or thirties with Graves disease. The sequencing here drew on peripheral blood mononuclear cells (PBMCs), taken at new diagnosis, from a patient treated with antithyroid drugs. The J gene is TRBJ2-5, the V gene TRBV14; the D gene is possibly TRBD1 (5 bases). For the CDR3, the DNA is TGTGCCAGCAGCCAACGAAGCTTCCAGGGTGCCGGAGAGACCCAGTACTTC. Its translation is CASSQRSFQGAGETQYF.